This TCR beta chain was retrieved from a study of T-cell reconstitution after alpha-beta-depleted transplantation in children. Unique molecular identifiers tagged the TCRbeta library. TCRdb called the PCR reads again in MiXCR, with one record for every CDR3 protein. The sample lists about 440,000 distinct CDR3 sequences, roughly two fifths occurring once. Trimming cost V 4 bases and J 12 bases; bases outside gene matches: 11. Per the germline V gene, CDR1 is SGHTA and CDR2 is FQGNSA. The CDR3 runs to 15 residues. The TCR comes from a girl aged 2 to 10 with aplastic anemia, due to receive a stem cell transplant. The sample consisted of PBMCs, taken before TCRalphabeta/CD19-depleted stem cell transplant. The chain combines TRBV7-2 with TRBJ1-6, with 8 bases lining up with TRBD1. The CDR3 region is CASSSRSGGWGPLHF. The CDR3 nucleotides are TGTGCCAGCAGCTCACGGTCAGGGGGCTGGGGACCCCTCCACTTT.